This T cell receptor (beta chain) was identified in a study of multiple sclerosis patients with progressive multifocal leukoencephalopathy. Study-level points and caveats: Before and during natalizumab, the clones expanded at PML already existed.

Comment on this clone: Antigen specificity is unknown.

Time point meaning: approximately twelve months of natalizumab therapy. At 6 months of natalizumab came T1, and at 12 months came T2. Produced via immunoSEQ multiplex PCR; TCRdb's table is partial and in-frame only. The sample records 20,000 to 25,000 clones, around 93% being singletons. With 2 bases removed from V and 10 bases from J, the gap between germline ends came to 18 bases. The CDR3 is made up of 15 amino acids. The V gene's germline CDR1 is SGHAT and CDR2 FQNNGV. The sequence came from a man aged 25-40 years with multiple sclerosis. This chain joins TRBV11-2 and TRBJ2-1, with no clear D. The input for sequencing was PBMCs, taken from a patient treated with natalizumab. The CDR3 bases are TGTGCCAGCAGCTTAATGAAAGTAGCCACTTACGAGCAGTTCTTC. This encodes CASSLMKVATYEQFF.